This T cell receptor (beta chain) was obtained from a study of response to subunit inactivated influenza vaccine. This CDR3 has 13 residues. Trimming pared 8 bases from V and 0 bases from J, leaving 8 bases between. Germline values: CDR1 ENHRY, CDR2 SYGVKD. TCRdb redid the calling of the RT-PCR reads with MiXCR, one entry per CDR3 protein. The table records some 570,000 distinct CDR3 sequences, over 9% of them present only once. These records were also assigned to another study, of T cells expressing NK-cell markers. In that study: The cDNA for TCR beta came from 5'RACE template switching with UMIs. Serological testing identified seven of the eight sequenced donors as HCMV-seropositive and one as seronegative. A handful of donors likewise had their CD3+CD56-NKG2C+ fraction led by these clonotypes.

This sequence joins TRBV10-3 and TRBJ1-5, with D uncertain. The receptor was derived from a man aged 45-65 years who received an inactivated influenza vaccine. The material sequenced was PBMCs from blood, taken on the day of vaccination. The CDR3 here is CAISADSNQPQHF. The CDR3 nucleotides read TGTGCCATCTCAGCGGATAGCAATCAGCCCCAGCATTTT.